This is a list of T cell receptor beta chains from one sample in a study of cytomegalovirus exposure and HLA in healthy donors. The repertoire was sequenced with immunoSEQ multiplex PCR; TCRdb's copy has only in-frame clones and lacks some. Its table lists roughly 50,000 clones. The sequenced sample was PBMCs. The receptor set was obtained from a female donor in good health and CMV-seronegative. CDR3s include the opening cysteine and the closing phenylalanine or tryptophan.

>TRBV9|TRBJ2-2
CASSTGTGYTGELFF
>TRBV10-3|TRBJ2-6
CAISESTQGTGANVLTF
>TRBV28|TRBJ1-5
CATADSDSNQPQHF
>TRBV7-9|TRBJ2-7
CASSSGTSGPAQSSYEQYF
>TRBV5-5|TRBJ2-1
CASKLSERYNEQFF
>TRBV4-3|TRBJ1-1
CASSQATGSGAFF
>TRBV5-1|TRBJ2-7
CASSLGLAGWHEQYF
>TRBV4-1|TRBJ1-2
CASSQGPTGIFNYGYTF
>TRBV2|TRBJ2-7
CASSDIAGSSYEQYF
>TRBV7-9|TRBJ1-1
CASSPGERNTEAFF
>TRBV9|TRBJ1-2
CASSVWTGGGYGYTF
>TRBV9|TRBJ2-1
CASSARLGLAEDNEQFF
>TRBV29-1|TRBJ2-5
CSVGGRGNGETQYF
>TRBV18|TRBJ2-6
CASSPDRPSGANVLTF
>TRBV29-1|TRBJ1-1
CSVERQGAKMTEAFF
>TRBV30|TRBJ2-7
CAGSEAVAVVYEQYF
>TRBV4-3|TRBJ1-1
CASSQDGRGVTEAFF
>TRBV6-5|TRBJ2-7
CASRGTGKYEQYF
>TRBV6-5|TRBJ1-4
CASRTTRGTEKLFF
>TRBV6-5|TRBJ1-2
CASSSGAVRGYTF
>TRBV5-1|TRBJ2-1
CASSLIGQGSSYNEQFF
>TRBV12-5|TRBJ2-2
CASGLGRRNTGELFF
>TRBV29-1|TRBJ1-1
CSARNTEAFF
>TRBV6-6|TRBJ1-5
CASSSPETGTNQPQHF
>TRBV5-1|TRBJ1-1
CASSLGPGNTEAFF
>TRBV7-8|TRBJ1-2
CASRSTLIAGVGGYTF
>TRBV7-8|TRBJ2-7
CASSELGSWEQYF
>TRBV4-1|TRBJ2-3
CASSRLTAGGGGDTQYF